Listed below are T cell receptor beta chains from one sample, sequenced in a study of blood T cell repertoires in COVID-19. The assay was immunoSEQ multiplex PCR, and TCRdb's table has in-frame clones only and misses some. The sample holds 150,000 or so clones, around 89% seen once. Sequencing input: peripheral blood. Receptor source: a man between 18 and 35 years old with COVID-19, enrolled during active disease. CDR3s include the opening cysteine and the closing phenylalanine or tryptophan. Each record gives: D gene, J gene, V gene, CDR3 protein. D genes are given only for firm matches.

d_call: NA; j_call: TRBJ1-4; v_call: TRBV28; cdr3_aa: CASRKGDKLLF
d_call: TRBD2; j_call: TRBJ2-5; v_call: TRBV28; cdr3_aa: CASSHWEGLETQYF
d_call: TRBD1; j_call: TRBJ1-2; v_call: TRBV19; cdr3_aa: CASGQGVINYGYTF
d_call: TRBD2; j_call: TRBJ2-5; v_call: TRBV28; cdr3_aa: CASSLPGEGTQETQYF
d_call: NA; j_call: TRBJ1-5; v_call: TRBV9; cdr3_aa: CASSEGSNSNQPQHF
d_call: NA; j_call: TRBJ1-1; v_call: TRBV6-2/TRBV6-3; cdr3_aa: CASSYSQEGTEAFF
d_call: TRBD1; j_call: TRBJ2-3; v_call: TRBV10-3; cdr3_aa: CAISEEPQGAQSLTDTQYF
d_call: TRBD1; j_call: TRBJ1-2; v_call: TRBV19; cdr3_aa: CASSAGTGSYGYTF
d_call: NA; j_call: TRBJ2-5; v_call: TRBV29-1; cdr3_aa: CSATQETQYF
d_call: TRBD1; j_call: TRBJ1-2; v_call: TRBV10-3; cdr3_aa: CAISDDRGYGYTF
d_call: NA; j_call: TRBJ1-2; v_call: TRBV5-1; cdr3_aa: CASSLGQNYGYTF
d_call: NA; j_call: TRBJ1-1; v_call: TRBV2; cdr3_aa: CASREMTGVMGAFF
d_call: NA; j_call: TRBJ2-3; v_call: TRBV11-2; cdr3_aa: CASSLVLAGTDTQYF
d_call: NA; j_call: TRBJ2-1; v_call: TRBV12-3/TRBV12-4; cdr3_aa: CASSSRYNEQFF
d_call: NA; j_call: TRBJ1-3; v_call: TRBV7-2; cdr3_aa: CASSFIPPGRLGNTIYF
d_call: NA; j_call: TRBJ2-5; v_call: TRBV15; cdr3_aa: CATSRRQIQETQYF
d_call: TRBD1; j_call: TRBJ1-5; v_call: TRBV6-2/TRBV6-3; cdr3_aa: CASSFPGTGDQPQHF
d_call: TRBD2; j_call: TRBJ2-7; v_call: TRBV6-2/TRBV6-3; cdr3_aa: CASSRTSVSYEQYF
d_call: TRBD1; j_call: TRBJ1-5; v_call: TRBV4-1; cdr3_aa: CASSQDRTGYRPQHF
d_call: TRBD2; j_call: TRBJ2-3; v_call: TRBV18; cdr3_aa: CASSPPSGATDTQYF
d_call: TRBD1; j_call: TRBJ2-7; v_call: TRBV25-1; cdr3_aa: CASSGTGYDEQYF
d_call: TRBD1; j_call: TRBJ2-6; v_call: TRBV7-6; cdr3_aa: CASSITGGSFSGANVLTF
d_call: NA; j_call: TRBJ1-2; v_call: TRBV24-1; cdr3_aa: CATSDPSEGIGYGYTF
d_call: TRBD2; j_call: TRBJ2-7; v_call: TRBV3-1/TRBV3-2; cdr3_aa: CASSRKLAGVVYEQYF
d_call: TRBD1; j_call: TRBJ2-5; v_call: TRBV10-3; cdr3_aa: CAISEAGGETQYF
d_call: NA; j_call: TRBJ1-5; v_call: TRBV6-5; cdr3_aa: CASRGGGNQPQHF
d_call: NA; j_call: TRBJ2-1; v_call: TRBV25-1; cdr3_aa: CASSESAAGPYNEQFF
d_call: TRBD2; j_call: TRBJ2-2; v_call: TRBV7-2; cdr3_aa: CASSSPGGWAGELFF
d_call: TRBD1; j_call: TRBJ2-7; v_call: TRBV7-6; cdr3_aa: CASSSNRGSYEQYF
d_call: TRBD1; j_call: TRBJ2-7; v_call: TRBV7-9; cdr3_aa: CASSGRTGFYEQYF
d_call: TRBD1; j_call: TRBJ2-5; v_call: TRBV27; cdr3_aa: CASSRDRDETQYF
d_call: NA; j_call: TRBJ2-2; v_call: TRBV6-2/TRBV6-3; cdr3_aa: CASSYVAGGFTGELFF
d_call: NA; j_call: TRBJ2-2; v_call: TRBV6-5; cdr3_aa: CASSYEGAGELFF
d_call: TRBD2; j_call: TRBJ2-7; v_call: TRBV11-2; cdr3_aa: CASSHWREAYEQYF
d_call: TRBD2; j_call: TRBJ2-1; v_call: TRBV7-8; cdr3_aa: CASSLVSGRARNEQFF
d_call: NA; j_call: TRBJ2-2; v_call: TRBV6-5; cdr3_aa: CASSYGGTGELFF
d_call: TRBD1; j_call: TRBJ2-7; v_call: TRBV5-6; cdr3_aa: CASSGPTGAEQYF
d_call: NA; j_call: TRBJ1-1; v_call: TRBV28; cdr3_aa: CASHLNTEAFF
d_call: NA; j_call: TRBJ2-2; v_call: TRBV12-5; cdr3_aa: CASGFSGFENTGELFF
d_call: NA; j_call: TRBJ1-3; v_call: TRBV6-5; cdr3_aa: CASEGRMGNTIYF